Following are 22 T cell receptor beta chains from one sample sequenced in a study of blood T cell repertoires in COVID-19. The repertoire was sequenced with immunoSEQ multiplex PCR; TCRdb's copy has only in-frame clones and lacks some. The data hold nearly 350,000 clones, with 65% to 85% observed a single time. Input material: peripheral blood. The source is a man aged 30 to 39 with active or convalescent COVID-19.

The chain links TRBV19 to TRBJ2-2; no clear D gene. Germline V gene lookup returns CDR1 LNHDA and CDR2 SQIVND (reference sequence). The V end lost 5 bases, the J end lost 4 bases, and 8 bases lay between the germline ends. The CDR3 contains 13 residues. The DNA of the CDR3 is TGTGCCAGTAGTTCTATAGCCACCGGGGAGCTGTTTTTT. This translates into CASSSIATGELFF.

This clone was counted a few times. The chain joins TRBV7-9 to TRBJ2-6, with 12 positions matching TRBD2. CDR1 and CDR2 from the germline V gene are SEHNR and FQNEAQ (reference sequence). The J segment lost 2 bases and the V segment lost 2 bases, leaving 1 base of the junction unmatched. CDR3 length: 17 amino acids. The CDR3 protein is CASSLTSGGPGANVLTF. CDR3 nucleotide sequence: TGTGCCAGCAGCTTAACTAGCGGGGGGCCTGGGGCCAACGTCCTGACTTTC.

The chain carries TRBV6-2 or TRBV6-3 and TRBJ2-1; 10 nucleotides line up with TRBD2. Unmatched junction bases numbered 17, after V lost 6 bases and J lost 3 bases. The CDR3 extends over 19 amino acids. From germline, CDR1 is MNHEY and CDR2 SVGEGT. CDR3 loop: CASSPGQDLAGAHYNEQFF. In nucleotides, the CDR3 is TGTGCCAGCAGCCCGGGACAGGACCTAGCGGGGGCCCACTACAATGAGCAGTTCTTC.

The table lists this clone with a few counts. The J gene is TRBJ2-1, the V gene TRBV7-9; 8 bases are a match to TRBD1. V trimming: 5 bases; J trimming: 2 bases; junction bases outside the gene matches: 5. Germline CDR1 SEHNR, CDR2 FQNEAQ (reference sequence). This CDR3 is 15 amino acids long. CDR3 nucleotides: TGTGCCAGCAGCGAAGGACAGGGACCCTACAATGAGCAGTTCTTC. The encoded protein is CASSEGQGPYNEQFF.

This chain connects TRBV6-1 to TRBJ2-3; D is undetermined. This CDR3 region has 16 residues. V was clipped by 0 bases and J by 3 bases, with 13 bases between them. Germline V lookup: CDR1 MNHNS, CDR2 SASEGT. CDR3: CASSEARPTLTDTQYF. In nucleotides, the CDR3 is TGTGCCAGCAGTGAAGCGCGCCCAACCCTTACAGATACGCAGTATTTT.

This clone was observed once. CDR3 loop: CASSFETPLYEQYF. Here the CDR3 DNA reads TGCGCCAGCAGCTTCGAGACACCTCTCTACGAGCAGTACTTC. V usage is TRBV5-1 and J usage is TRBJ2-7; the D is unclear. V lost 2 bases to trimming and J lost 3 bases, with 12 bases between them. The V gene's germline CDR1 is SGHRS and CDR2 YFSETQ. This CDR3 comprises 14 residues.

This rearrangement joins TRBV5-1 to TRBJ1-2; 7 positions match TRBD1. Germline CDR1 is SGHRS and CDR2 is YFSETQ. The CDR3 totals 15 residues. J was trimmed by 8 bases and V by 4 bases; bases with no gene match: 14. CDR3 region: CASSQQGLQVGGYTF. The DNA of the CDR3 is TGCGCCAGCAGCCAACAGGGGCTACAGGTCGGAGGCTACACCTTC.

This clone was counted a single time. The chain uses TRBV5-1 and TRBJ1-1, with 10 bases aligning to TRBD1. V lost 4 bases and J lost 4; bases outside the gene matches: 4. Germline V gives CDR1 SGHRS, CDR2 YFSETQ. The CDR3 spans 14 residues. The CDR3 coding sequence is TGCGCCAGCAGCCCACGGGACAGGGGCACTGAAGCTTTCTTT. It translates to CASSPRDRGTEAFF.

A few counts support this clone. The V and J genes are TRBV6-5 and TRBJ1-5; D remains ambiguous. Trimming took 9 bases from V and 4 from J, leaving 10 bases between them. Germline CDR1 MNHEY, CDR2 SVGAGI. The CDR3 is 12 amino acids. DNA of the CDR3: TGTGCCAGTTTATCGGGAAATCAGCCCCAGCATTTT. Translating it yields CASLSGNQPQHF.

This chain joins TRBV28 and TRBJ1-3, with TRBD1 as a possible D gene (6 bases). Germline values: CDR1 MDHEN, CDR2 SYDVKM. The CDR3 length is 16 residues. Trimming stripped 6 bases from V and 2 bases from J, with 17 bases between. In nucleotides, the CDR3 is TGTGCCAGCAGCATTCTCGGGACATACACTGGAAACACCATATATTTT. The encoded protein is CASSILGTYTGNTIYF.

This clone is a singleton in its sample. Its ends do not fully match the called genes, so a read error is possible. The chain has TRBV11-3 and TRBJ1-4, with no clear D. CDR3 length: 15 residues. The germline CDR1 and CDR2 sequences are SGHNT and YENEEA. CDR3 in amino acids: CASTLRGQAGEKLFF. CDR3 nucleotide sequence: TGTGCCAGCACCTTAAGAGGGCAGGCCGGTGAAAAACTGTTTTTT. Combining the CDR3 with reference TRBV11-3 and TRBJ1-4 gives the whole variable domain EAGVVQSPRYKIIEKKQPVAFWCNPISGHNTLYWYLQNLGQGPELLIRYENEEAVDDSQLPKDRFSAERLKGVDSTLKIQPAELGDSAVYLCASTLRGQAGEKLFFGSGTQLSVL.

CDR3 coding DNA: TGTGCCTTCCCTAGACAGGAGAATCAGCCCCAGCATTTT. Protein product: CAFPRQENQPQHF. The rearrangement links TRBV30 to TRBJ1-5; possibly TRBD1 for D (6 bases). Germline loops: CDR1 GTSNPN, CDR2 SVGIG (reference sequence). V gave up 7 bases and J gave up 4 bases, with 14 bases separating them. This CDR3 is 13 amino acids long.

The rearrangement uses TRBV15 and TRBJ1-4, with a weak D call TRBD1 (5 bases). V shed 2 bases and J shed 8 bases, with 9 bases lying between them. Per the germline V gene, CDR1 is LNHNV and CDR2 is YYDKDF (reference sequence). The CDR3 length is 13 residues. This CDR3 reads CATSRWSGEKLFF. CDR3 in DNA: TGTGCCACCAGCAGATGGTCAGGGGAAAAACTGTTTTTT.

Note on this clone: One junction end does not reproduce the germline sequence, and a read error may be involved. The J gene is TRBJ1-1, the V gene TRBV10-3; the D gene is possibly TRBD1 (6 bases). Per the germline V gene, CDR1 is ENHRY and CDR2 is SYGVKD. The CDR3 is 15 residues long. The CDR3: CAISESDSRNAEAFF. CDR3 nucleotide sequence: TGTGCCATCAGTGAGTCGGACAGCAGGAACGCTGAAGCTTTCTTT.

This clone appeared a single time. This chain connects TRBV13 to TRBJ2-1, with 11 bases aligning to TRBD2. This CDR3 has 16 amino acids. The germline V gene has CDR1 PRHDT and CDR2 FYEKMQ (reference sequence). V lost 5 bases and J lost 12; bases outside the gene matches: 15. The CDR3 loop is CASSPRFTSGREGQFF. CDR3 in DNA: TGTGCCAGCAGCCCAAGGTTTACTAGCGGGAGAGAAGGGCAGTTCTTC.

The chain is built from TRBV7-2 and TRBJ2-3, with a tentative D call TRBD1 (8 bases). Looked up from germline, CDR1 is SGHTA and CDR2 is FQGNSA. This CDR3 spans 16 amino acids. Trimming stripped 0 bases from V and 4 bases from J, with 14 bases between. This CDR3 reads CASSLAATGGADTQYF. DNA for the CDR3: TGTGCCAGCAGCTTAGCGGCTACAGGGGGGGCAGATACGCAGTATTTT.

This clone was picked up one time. The chain joins TRBV6-1 to TRBJ2-3; 10 bases match TRBD2. Trimming at V came to 1 base and at J to 2 bases, leaving 6 bases not matched to a gene. From germline, CDR1 is MNHNS and CDR2 SASEGT. The CDR3 is made up of 17 amino acids. The chain's CDR3 is CASSEEVSGRITDTQYF. The CDR3 DNA reads as TGTGCCAGCAGTGAAGAGGTTAGCGGGAGGATCACAGATACGCAGTATTTT.

The rearrangement joins TRBV30 to TRBJ1-4; 8 bases line up with TRBD1. The germline CDR1 and CDR2 sequences are GTSNPN and SVGIG (reference sequence). V was clipped by 3 bases and J by 3 bases; unmatched bases: 3. CDR3 length: 14 residues. The CDR3 protein is CAWSPDRANEKLFF. The CDR3 DNA follows: TGTGCCTGGAGCCCGGACAGGGCTAATGAAAAACTGTTTTTT.

This clone was counted between two and nine times. The chain has TRBV30 and TRBJ2-7; 11 nucleotides align to TRBD2. The germline CDR1 and CDR2 sequences are GTSNPN and SVGIG (reference sequence). V lost 0 bases, J lost 2 bases, and 6 bases stayed unmatched. The CDR3 has 16 residues. CDR3 in DNA: TGTGCCTGGAGTGTACTAGCGGGGGTCCGACCCTACGAGCAGTACTTC. Its translation: CAWSVLAGVRPYEQYF. Drawing the rest from reference TRBV30 and TRBJ2-7, the complete variable domain is SQTIHQWPATLVQPVGSPLSLECTVEGTSNPNLYWYRQAAGRGLQLLFYSVGIGQISSEVPQNLSASRPQDRQFILSSKKLLLSDSGFYLCAWSVLAGVRPYEQYFGPGTRLTVT.

The V and J genes are TRBV13 and TRBJ2-3; D is perhaps TRBD1 (5 bases). The V end lost 5 bases, the J end lost 11 bases, and 29 bases lay between the germline ends. Germline V CDR1 and CDR2: PRHDT, FYEKMQ (reference sequence). CDR3 length: 17 amino acids. CDR3 region: CASSPRALPTHLGKQYF. DNA of the CDR3: TGTGCCAGCAGCCCCAGGGCCCTCCCCACCCACTTGGGCAAGCAGTATTTT.

J is TRBJ2-7 and V is TRBV2, with a tentative D call TRBD1 (6 bases). The V gene lost 5 bases and the J gene lost 2 bases, with 13 bases spanning the gap. Germline loops: CDR1 SNHLY, CDR2 FYNNEI. The CDR3 has 14 amino acids. The CDR3 nucleotides are TGTGCCAGCAGTTACAGGGTAACGGCCTACGAGCAGTACTTC. Its translation is CASSYRVTAYEQYF. Full variable domain (rest looked up from reference TRBV2 and TRBJ2-7): EPEVTQTPSHQVTQMGQEVILRCVPISNHLYFYWYRQILGQKVEFLVSFYNNEISEKSEIFDDQFSVERPDGSNFTLKIRSTKLEDSAMYFCASSYRVTAYEQYFGPGTRLTVT.

The V and J genes are TRBV28 and TRBJ1-1, with D perhaps TRBD1 (5 bases). Germline V gene lookup returns CDR1 MDHEN and CDR2 SYDVKM. V dropped 5 bases and J dropped 0 bases, with 7 bases sitting between them. CDR3 length equals 13 residues. The CDR3 here is CASSGGVNTEAFF. CDR3 sequence (DNA): TGTGCCAGCAGTGGAGGGGTGAACACTGAAGCTTTCTTT.